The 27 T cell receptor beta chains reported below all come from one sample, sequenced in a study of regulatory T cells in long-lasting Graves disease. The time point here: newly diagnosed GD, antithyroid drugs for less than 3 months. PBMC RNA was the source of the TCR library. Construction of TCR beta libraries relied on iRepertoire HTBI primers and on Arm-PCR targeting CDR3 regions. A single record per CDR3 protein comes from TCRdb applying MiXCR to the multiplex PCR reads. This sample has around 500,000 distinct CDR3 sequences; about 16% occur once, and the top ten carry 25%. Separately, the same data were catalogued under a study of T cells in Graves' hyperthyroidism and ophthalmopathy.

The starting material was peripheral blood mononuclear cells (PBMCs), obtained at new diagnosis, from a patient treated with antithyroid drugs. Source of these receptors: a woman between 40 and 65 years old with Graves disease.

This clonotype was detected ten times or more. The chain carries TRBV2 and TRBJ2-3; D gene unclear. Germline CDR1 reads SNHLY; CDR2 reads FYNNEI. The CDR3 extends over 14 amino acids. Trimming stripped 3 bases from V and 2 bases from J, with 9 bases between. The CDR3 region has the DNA TGTGCCAGCAGTGACCGACTTTTCACAGATACGCAGTATTTT. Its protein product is CASSDRLFTDTQYF.

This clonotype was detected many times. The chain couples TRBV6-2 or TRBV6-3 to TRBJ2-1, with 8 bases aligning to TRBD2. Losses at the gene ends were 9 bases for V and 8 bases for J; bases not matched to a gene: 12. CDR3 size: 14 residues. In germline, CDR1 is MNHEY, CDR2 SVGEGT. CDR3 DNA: TGTGCCAGTCGGGGGGGGGCACTAGGGTATGAGCAGTTCTTC. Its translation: CASRGGALGYEQFF.

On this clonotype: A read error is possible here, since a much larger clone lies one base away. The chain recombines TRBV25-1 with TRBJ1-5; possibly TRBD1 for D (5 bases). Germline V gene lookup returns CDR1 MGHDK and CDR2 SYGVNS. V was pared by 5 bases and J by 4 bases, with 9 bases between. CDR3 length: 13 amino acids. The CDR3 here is CASSWGENQPQHF. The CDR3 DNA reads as TGTGCCAGCAGTTGGGGGGAGAATCAGCCCCAGCATTTT.

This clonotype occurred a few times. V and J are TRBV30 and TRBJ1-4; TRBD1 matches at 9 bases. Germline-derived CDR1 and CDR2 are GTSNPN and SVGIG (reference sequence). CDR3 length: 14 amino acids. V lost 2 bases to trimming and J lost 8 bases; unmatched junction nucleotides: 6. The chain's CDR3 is CAWSTGGLKEKLFF. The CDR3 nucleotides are TGTGCCTGGAGTACAGGGGGCCTTAAGGAAAAACTGTTTTTT.

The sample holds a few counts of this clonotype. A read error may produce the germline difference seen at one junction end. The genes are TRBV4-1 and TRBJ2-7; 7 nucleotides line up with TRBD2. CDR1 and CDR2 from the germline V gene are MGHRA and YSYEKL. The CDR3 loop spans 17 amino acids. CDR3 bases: TGCGCCAGCAGCCTTGTCCACCCGGGGGGACGGTCCTCCGAGCAGTACTTC. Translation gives CASSLVHPGGRSSEQYF.

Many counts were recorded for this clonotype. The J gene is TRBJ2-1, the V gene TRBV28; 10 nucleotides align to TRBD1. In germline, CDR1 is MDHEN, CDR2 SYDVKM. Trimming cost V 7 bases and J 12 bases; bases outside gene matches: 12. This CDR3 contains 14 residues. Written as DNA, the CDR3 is TGTGCCAGCAATGGACAGGGGGGCGTGGTCGGGCAGTTCTTC. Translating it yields CASNGQGGVVGQFF.

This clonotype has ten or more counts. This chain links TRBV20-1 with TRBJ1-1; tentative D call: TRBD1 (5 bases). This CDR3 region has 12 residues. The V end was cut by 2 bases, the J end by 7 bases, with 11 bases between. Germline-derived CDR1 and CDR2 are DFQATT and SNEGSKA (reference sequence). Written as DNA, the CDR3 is TGCAGTGCTAGATGGTCAAGGGGTGAAGCTTTCTTT. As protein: CSARWSRGEAFF.

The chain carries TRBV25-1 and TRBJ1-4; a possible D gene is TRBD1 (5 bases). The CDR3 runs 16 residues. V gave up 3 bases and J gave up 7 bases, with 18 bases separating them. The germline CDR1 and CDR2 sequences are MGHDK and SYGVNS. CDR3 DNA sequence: TGTGCCAGCAGTGACAGGGATCCTAATGCCTTTGAAAAACTGTTTTTT. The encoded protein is CASSDRDPNAFEKLFF.

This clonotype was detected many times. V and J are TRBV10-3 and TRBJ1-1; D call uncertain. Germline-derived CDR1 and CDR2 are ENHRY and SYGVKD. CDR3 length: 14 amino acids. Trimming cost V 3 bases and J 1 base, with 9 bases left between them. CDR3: CAISELGTNTEAFF. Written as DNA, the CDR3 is TGTGCCATCAGTGAATTGGGCACGAACACTGAAGCTTTCTTT.

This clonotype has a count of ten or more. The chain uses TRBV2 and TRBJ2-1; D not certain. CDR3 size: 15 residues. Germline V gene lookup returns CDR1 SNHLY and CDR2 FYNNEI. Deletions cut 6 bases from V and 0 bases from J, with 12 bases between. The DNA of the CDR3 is TGTGCCAGCAGGAATGTGATTTACTCCTACAATGAGCAGTTCTTC. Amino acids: CASRNVIYSYNEQFF.

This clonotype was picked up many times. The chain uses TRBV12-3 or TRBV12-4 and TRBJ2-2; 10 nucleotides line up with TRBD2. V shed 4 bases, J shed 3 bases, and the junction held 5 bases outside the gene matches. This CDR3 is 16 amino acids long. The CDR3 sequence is CASSWTSGHDTGELFF. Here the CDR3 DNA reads TGTGCCAGCAGTTGGACTAGCGGTCATGACACCGGGGAGCTGTTTTTT.

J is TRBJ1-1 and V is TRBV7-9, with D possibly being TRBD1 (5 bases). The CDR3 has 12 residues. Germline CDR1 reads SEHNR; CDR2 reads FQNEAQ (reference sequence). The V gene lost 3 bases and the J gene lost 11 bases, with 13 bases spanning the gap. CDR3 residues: CASSFSGTGAFF. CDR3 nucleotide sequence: TGTGCCAGCAGCTTCTCCGGGACCGGGGCTTTCTTT.

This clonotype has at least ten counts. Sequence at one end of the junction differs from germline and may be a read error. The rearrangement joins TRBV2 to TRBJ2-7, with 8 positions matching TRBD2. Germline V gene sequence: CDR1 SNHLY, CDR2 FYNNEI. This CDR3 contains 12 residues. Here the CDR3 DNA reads TGTGCCAGCAGGGAAGCGGGGGCCGAGCAGTACTTC. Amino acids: CASREAGAEQYF.

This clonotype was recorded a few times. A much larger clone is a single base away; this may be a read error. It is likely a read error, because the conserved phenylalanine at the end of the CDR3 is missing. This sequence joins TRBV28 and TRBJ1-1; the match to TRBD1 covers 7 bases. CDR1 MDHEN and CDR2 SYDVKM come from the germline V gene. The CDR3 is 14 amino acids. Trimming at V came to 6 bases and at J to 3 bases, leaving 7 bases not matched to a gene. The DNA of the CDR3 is TGTGCCAGCAGCCAGGGGGAGTGGGACACTGAAGCTTTCATT. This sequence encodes CASSQGEWDTEAFI.

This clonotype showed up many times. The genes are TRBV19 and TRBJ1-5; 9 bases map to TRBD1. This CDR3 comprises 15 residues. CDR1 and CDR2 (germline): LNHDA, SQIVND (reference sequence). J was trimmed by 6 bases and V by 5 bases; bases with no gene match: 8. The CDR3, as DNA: TGTGCCAGTAGTCTCGCCGGGACAGGGATTCAGCCCCAGCATTTT. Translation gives CASSLAGTGIQPQHF. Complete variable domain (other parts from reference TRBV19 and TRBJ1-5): DGGITQSPKYLFRKEGQNVTLSCEQNLNHDAMYWYRQDPGQGLRLIYYSQIVNDFQKGDIAEGYSVSREKKESFPLTVTSAQKNPTAFYLCASSLAGTGIQPQHFGDGTRLSIL.

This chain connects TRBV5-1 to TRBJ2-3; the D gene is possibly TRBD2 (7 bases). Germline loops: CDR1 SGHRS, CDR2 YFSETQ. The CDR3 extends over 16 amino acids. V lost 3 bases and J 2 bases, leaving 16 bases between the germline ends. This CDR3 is CASSWGGLGATDTQYF. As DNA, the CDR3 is TGCGCCAGCAGCTGGGGGGGGCTGGGGGCCACAGATACGCAGTATTTT.

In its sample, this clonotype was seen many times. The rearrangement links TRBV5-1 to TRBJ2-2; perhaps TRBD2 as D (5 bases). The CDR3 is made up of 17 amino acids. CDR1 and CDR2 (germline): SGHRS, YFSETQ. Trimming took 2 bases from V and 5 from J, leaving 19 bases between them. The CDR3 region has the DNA TGCGCCAGCAGCTTAGCGGACTCTATTGGTTTTACCGGGGAGCTGTTTTTT. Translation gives CASSLADSIGFTGELFF.

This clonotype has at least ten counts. The CDR3 bases are TGTGCTAGTAAGGGAGGGCCTGAAGCTTTCTTT. Translating it yields CASKGGPEAFF. The J gene is TRBJ1-1, the V gene TRBV6-1; D is undetermined. The germline CDR1 and CDR2 sequences are MNHNS and SASEGT. The CDR3 is 11 residues long.

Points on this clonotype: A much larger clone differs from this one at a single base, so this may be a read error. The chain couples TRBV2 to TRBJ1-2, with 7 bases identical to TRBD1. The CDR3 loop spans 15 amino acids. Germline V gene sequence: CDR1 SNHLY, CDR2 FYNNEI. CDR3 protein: CASSARGRGVYGCTF. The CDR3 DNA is TGTGCCAGCAGTGCAAGGGGGCGGGGAGTCTATGGCTGCACCTTC.

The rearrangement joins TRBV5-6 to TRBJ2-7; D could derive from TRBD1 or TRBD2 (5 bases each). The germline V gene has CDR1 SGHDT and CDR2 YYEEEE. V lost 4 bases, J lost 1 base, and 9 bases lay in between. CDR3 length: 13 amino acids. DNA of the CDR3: TGTGCCAGCAGCGGGGACGTTTCCTACGAGCAGTACTTC. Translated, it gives CASSGDVSYEQYF.

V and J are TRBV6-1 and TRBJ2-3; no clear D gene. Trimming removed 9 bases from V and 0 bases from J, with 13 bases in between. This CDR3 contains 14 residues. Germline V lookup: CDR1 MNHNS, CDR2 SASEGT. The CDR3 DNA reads TGTGCCAGTGGAAGGACGGCTAGCACAGATACGCAGTATTTT. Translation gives CASGRTASTDTQYF.

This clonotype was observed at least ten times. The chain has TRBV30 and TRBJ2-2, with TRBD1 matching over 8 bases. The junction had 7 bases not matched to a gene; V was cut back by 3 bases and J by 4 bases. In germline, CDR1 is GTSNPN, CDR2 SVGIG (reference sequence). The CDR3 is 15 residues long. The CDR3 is CAWSRTGTGTGELFF. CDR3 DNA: TGTGCCTGGAGCAGGACAGGGACGGGCACCGGGGAGCTGTTTTTT.

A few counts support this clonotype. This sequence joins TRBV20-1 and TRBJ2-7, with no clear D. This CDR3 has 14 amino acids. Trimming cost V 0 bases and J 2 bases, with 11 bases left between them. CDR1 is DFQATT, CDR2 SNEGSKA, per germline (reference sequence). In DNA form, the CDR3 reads TGCAGTGCTAGAGATTTGGACCACACCTACGAGCAGTACTTC. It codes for CSARDLDHTYEQYF.

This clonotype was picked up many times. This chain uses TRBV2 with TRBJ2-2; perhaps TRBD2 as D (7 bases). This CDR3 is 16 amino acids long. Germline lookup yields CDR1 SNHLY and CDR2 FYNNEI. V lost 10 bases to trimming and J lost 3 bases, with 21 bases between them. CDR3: CATNGGGTAYTGELFF. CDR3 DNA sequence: TGTGCCACCAACGGCGGGGGCACGGCGTACACCGGGGAGCTGTTTTTT.

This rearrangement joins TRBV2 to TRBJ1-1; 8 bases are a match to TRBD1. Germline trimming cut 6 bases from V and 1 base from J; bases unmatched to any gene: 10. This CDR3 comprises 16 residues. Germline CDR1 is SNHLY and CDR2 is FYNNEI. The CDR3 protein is CASRKDREGKNTEAFF. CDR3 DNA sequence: TGTGCCAGCAGAAAGGACAGGGAGGGGAAGAACACTGAAGCTTTCTTT.

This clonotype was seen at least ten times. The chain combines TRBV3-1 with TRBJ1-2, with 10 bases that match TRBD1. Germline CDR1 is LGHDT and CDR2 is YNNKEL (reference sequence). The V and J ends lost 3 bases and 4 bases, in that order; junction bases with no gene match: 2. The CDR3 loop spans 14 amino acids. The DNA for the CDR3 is TGTGCCAGCAGCCAGGGACAGGGGATCTATGGCTACACCTTC. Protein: CASSQGQGIYGYTF.

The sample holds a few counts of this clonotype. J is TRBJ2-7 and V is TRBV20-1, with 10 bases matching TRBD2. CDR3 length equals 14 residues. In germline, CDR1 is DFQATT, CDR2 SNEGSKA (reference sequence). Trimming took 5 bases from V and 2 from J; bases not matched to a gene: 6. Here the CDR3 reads CSAPVAGGAYEQYF. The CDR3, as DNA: TGCAGTGCTCCTGTAGCGGGGGGTGCCTACGAGCAGTACTTC.